One and the same sample provided the 2 T cell receptor beta chains below, sequenced in a study of blood T cell repertoires in COVID-19. The protocol was immunoSEQ multiplex PCR, while the TCRdb copy is restricted to in-frame clones and leaves out a portion. The sample yields approximately 190,000 clones, around 84% seen once. Sequencing was carried out using peripheral blood. These receptors originate from a man aged 25 to 40 with active or convalescent COVID-19.

This clone was picked up one time. The gene calls are TRBV14 and TRBJ2-7; 7 positions match TRBD1. This CDR3 is built from 12 residues. Germline lookup yields CDR1 SGHDN and CDR2 FVKESK. After removal of 5 bases from V and 6 bases from J, the junction contained 4 bases not matched to a gene. CDR3 nucleotides: TGTGCCAGCAGCGAAAGGGGGCCCGAGCAGTACTTC. This sequence encodes CASSERGPEQYF.

The rearrangement joins TRBV29-1 to TRBJ1-3; D remains ambiguous. The germline V gene has CDR1 SQVTM and CDR2 ANQGSEA. V shed 5 bases and J shed 4 bases, with 12 bases lying between them. This CDR3 has 13 residues. This CDR3 reads CSVSPGWGNTIYF. CDR3 nucleotide sequence: TGCAGCGTTTCGCCGGGTTGGGGAAACACCATATATTTT.